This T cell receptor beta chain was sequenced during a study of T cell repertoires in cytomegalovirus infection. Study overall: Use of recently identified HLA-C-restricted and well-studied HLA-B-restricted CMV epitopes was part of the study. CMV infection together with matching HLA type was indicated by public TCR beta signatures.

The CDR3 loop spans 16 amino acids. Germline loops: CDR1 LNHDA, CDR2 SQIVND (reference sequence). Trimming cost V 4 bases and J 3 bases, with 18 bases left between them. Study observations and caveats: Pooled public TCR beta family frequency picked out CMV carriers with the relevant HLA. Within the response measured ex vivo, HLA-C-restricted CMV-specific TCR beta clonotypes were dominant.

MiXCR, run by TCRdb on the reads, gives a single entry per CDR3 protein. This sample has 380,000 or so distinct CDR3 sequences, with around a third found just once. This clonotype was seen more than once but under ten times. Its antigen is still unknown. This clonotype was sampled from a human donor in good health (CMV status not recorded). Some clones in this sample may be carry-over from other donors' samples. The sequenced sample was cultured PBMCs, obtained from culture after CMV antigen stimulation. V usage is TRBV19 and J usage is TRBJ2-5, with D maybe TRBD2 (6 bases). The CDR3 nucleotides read TGTGCCAGTAGTAGTTGGGACGGGGAGGAAAAAGAGACCCAGTACTTC. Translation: CASSSWDGEEKETQYF.